This T cell receptor (beta chain) was observed in a study of blood T cell repertoires in COVID-19. The wider study: From the United States, Italy and Spain came samples of acute and convalescent COVID-19. Sample material is recorded as cDNA or gDNA derived from T cells, B-cell-depleted T cells, or PBMCs.

In the original processing: Amplification from reference gene primers served as the basis for estimated nucleated cell counts. Produced via immunoSEQ multiplex PCR; TCRdb's table is partial and in-frame only. V and J calls and clone size come straight from that table; D and trimming were deduced from the DNA. Of about 190,000 clones listed, under 80% are singletons. This clone showed up just a few times. This CDR3 comprises 13 residues. With 9 bases clipped from V and 6 bases from J, the junction kept 5 bases outside the gene matches. CDR1 is WNHNN, CDR2 SYGVQD, per germline (reference sequence). The chain recombines TRBV10-1 with TRBJ1-6, with TRBD1 identical over 7 bases. The source material was peripheral blood. This receptor was obtained from a man between 50 and 59 years old who had recovered from COVID-19. The CDR3 is CASRQGPNSPLHF. For the CDR3, the DNA is TGCGCCAGTCGACAGGGTCCTAATTCACCCCTCCACTTT.